These T cell receptor beta chains were read from a single sample in a study of blood T cells in healthy people across ages. TCRdb recomputed calls from the 5' RACE reads with MiXCR, one row per CDR3 protein. The repertoire holds 750,000 to 1,000,000 distinct CDR3 sequences, with about 29% as singletons. These records were also assigned to another study, of T cells of mothers and their children.

Sequencing used blood. Receptors originate from a woman aged 35 to 49 in good health. Both conserved end residues are part of each CDR3. Clone size is given for some rows only: seen once, a few or many times, or a class if the clone is expanded.

V	J	size	CDR3
TRBV5-1	TRBJ2-3	few	CASSLGRGYTDTQYF
TRBV28	TRBJ2-7	.	CASTDGGGLSYEQYF
TRBV5-1	TRBJ2-7	many	CASSPGQGRTYEQYF
TRBV28	TRBJ1-1	few	CASRRTGPNTEAFF
TRBV11-1	TRBJ1-1	few	CASSGVTRVEAFF
TRBV7-2	TRBJ2-1	many	CASSFGTGGRNEQFF
TRBV11-2	TRBJ2-7	.	CASASGQTPSYEQYF
TRBV12-3/TRBV12-4	TRBJ1-1	few	CASGRAEAFF
TRBV20-1	TRBJ2-7	.	CSARSPTFGEQYF
TRBV4-1	TRBJ1-2	.	CASSQEGQASYGYTF
TRBV29-1	TRBJ1-1	.	CSVAQGIGTEAFF
TRBV11-2	TRBJ1-1	few	CASSLLETAFMNTEAFF
TRBV20-1	TRBJ2-7	many	CSAKTAFYEQYF
TRBV4-1	TRBJ1-5	few	CASSQERWQPQHF
TRBV10-2	TRBJ1-5	.	CASSEGVSNRPQHF
TRBV20-1	TRBJ1-5	few	CSARTGAKQPQHF
TRBV28	TRBJ1-2	.	CASSRPGTGKGGNTF
TRBV2	TRBJ2-6	.	CASRDGVSSGANVLTF
TRBV20-1	TRBJ2-3	.	CSARPGHLTDTQYF
TRBV20-1	TRBJ1-6	few	CSARGVGAKNSPLHF
TRBV6-2/TRBV6-3	TRBJ2-5	many	CASSPFRDFFGQETQYF
TRBV5-1	TRBJ2-7	.	CASSPTGNTRTYEQYF
TRBV29-1	TRBJ2-3	many	CSVEAGPDTQYF
TRBV11-3	TRBJ2-1	.	CASSLMAGSHNEQFF